The 27 T cell receptor beta chains below all came from one sample that was sequenced in a study of OX40 agonist ivuxolimab in advanced cancers. The table came from immunoSEQ multiplex PCR; TCRdb's copy has only in-frame clones and leaves some out. The sample lists approximately 46,000 clones, about 74% seen once, with 2.6% in the top ten. The sequencing used CD4+ or CD8+ T cells sorted from blood, collected in a trial of the OX40 agonist ivuxolimab. These receptors were collected from an adult with an advanced solid tumor such as melanoma, head and neck, liver or kidney cancer.

The CDR3 protein is CSSGSNEQFF. CDR3 DNA sequence: TGCAGCTCCGGGAGCAATGAGCAGTTCTTC. The chain links TRBV29-1 to TRBJ2-1; D possibly corresponds to TRBD2 (6 bases). The CDR3 is 10 amino acids. CDR1 and CDR2 (germline): SQVTM, ANQGSEA. The V and J ends lost 8 bases and 6 bases respectively, with 8 bases between them.

The CDR3 sequence: CASSPSGQPSYEQYF. The CDR3 nucleotides are TGTGCCAGCAGCCCCTCGGGACAGCCCTCCTACGAGCAGTACTTC. The chain employs TRBV5-5 and TRBJ2-5; 7 nucleotides match TRBD1. Gene TRBJ2-7 matches the end of the DNA better, so the J call may be wrong. The germline V gene encodes CDR1 SGHKS and CDR2 YYEKEE (reference sequence). The CDR3 length is 15 residues.

The V gene is TRBV5-1, the J gene TRBJ2-3; 9 nucleotides line up with TRBD2. V dropped 6 bases and J dropped 4; count of bases not matched to a gene: 6. The germline gives CDR1 SGHRS, CDR2 YFSETQ. The CDR3 is made up of 14 amino acids. CDR3 sequence reads: CASKAGGTADTQYF. DNA of the CDR3: TGCGCCAGCAAGGCGGGAGGGACCGCAGATACGCAGTATTTT.

The chain has TRBV10-2 and TRBJ1-1; D possibly corresponds to TRBD1 (5 bases). Germline CDR1 is WSHSY and CDR2 is SAAADI. This CDR3 has 13 amino acids. Trimming shortened V by 8 bases and J by 4 bases, and 14 bases separated the two germline ends. This chain's CDR3 is CASGQGISTEAFF. Here the CDR3 DNA reads TGCGCCAGCGGTCAGGGAATAAGCACTGAAGCTTTCTTT.

The chain recombines TRBV7-3 with TRBJ2-2, with 12 bases aligning to TRBD2. Germline lookup yields CDR1 SGHTA and CDR2 FQGTGA. The CDR3 runs 15 residues. V was pared by 3 bases and J by 6 bases, with 2 bases of the junction left unmatched. CDR3 sequence (DNA): TGTGCCAGCAGCTTGACTAGCGGGAGTGCCGGGGAGCTGTTTTTT. This translates into CASSLTSGSAGELFF.

A few counts support this clone. The V and J genes are TRBV6-5 and TRBJ2-3; D remains unclear. CDR1 MNHEY and CDR2 SVGAGI come from the germline V gene. The CDR3 loop spans 16 amino acids. V was shortened by 2 bases and J by 3 bases, with 15 bases between the two germline ends. This CDR3 reads CASSYLDIGGTDTQYF. CDR3 bases: TGTGCCAGCAGTTACCTCGACATAGGCGGTACAGATACGCAGTATTTT.

V gene TRBV7-2 combines with J gene TRBJ1-1, with 7 bases identical to TRBD1. V was clipped by 3 bases and J by 4 bases; unmatched bases: 11. Germline V gene sequence: CDR1 SGHTA, CDR2 FQGNSA. CDR3 length: 16 amino acids. The CDR3 here is CASSFEQGFGLTEAFF. The CDR3 bases are TGTGCCAGCAGCTTCGAACAGGGGTTCGGGCTCACTGAAGCTTTCTTT.

The chain joins TRBV6-1 to TRBJ2-1; D not certain. The V gene's germline CDR1 is MNHNS and CDR2 SASEGT. This CDR3 is 11 amino acids long. The germline V and J ends were trimmed by 6 bases and 7 bases, with 7 bases remaining between them. The chain's CDR3 is CASSPFNEQFF. The CDR3 coding sequence is TGTGCCAGCAGCCCTTTTAATGAGCAGTTCTTC.

This chain links TRBV5-1 with TRBJ2-2; 11 bases align to TRBD2. This CDR3 has 14 residues. J lost 5 bases, V lost 7 bases, and 4 bases had no gene match. CDR1 and CDR2 from the germline V gene are SGHRS and YFSETQ. The CDR3 spells CASWLAGGTGELFF. For the CDR3, the DNA is TGCGCCAGCTGGCTAGCGGGAGGAACCGGGGAGCTGTTTTTT. The full variable domain, with the rest looked up from reference TRBV5-1 and TRBJ2-2, is KAGVTQTPRYLIKTRGQQVTLSCSPISGHRSVSWYQQTPGQGLQFLFEYFSETQRNKGNFPGRFSGRQFSNSRSEMNVSTLELGDSALYLCASWLAGGTGELFFGEGSRLTVL.

This clone was counted once. The chain recombines TRBV11-3 with TRBJ1-1; TRBD1 aligns across 7 bases. CDR1 and CDR2 (germline): SGHNT, YENEEA. After removal of 5 bases from V and 2 bases from J, the junction contained 5 bases not matched to a gene. CDR3 length: 14 residues. CDR3 loop: CASSKDRANTEAFF. The CDR3 DNA reads TGTGCCAGCAGCAAAGACAGGGCTAACACTGAAGCTTTCTTT.

V and J are TRBV5-1 and TRBJ2-2; no reliable D call. This CDR3 has 13 amino acids. The germline V gene encodes CDR1 SGHRS and CDR2 YFSETQ. V was clipped by 6 bases and J by 1 base, with 7 bases between them. The CDR3 reads CASKVENTGELFF. DNA of the CDR3: TGCGCCAGCAAGGTAGAGAACACCGGGGAGCTGTTTTTT.

In nucleotides, the CDR3 is TGCGCCAGCAGCCAACTAGGGAGCTCCTACAATGAGCAGTTCTTC. Its translation: CASSQLGSSYNEQFF. J is TRBJ2-1 and V is TRBV5-1; maybe TRBD2 (5 bases). The CDR3 is made up of 15 amino acids. V dropped 4 bases and J dropped 0 bases, with 11 bases sitting between them. Germline CDR1 SGHRS, CDR2 YFSETQ.

The chain couples TRBV28 to TRBJ2-5, with D uncertain. The CDR3 sequence is 14 residues long. Germline V gene data show CDR1 as MDHEN and CDR2 as SYDVKM. The germline V and J ends were trimmed by 5 bases and 9 bases, with 19 bases remaining between them. CDR3 in amino acids: CASSRHRQTPAQYF. The CDR3 DNA is TGTGCCAGCAGTCGGCACCGCCAGACTCCGGCCCAGTACTTC.

This chain connects TRBV5-4 to TRBJ2-3; 9 nucleotides align to TRBD2. This CDR3 has 16 residues. The ends lost 2 bases at V and 2 bases at J; junction bases unmatched: 6. Germline CDR1 is SGHNT and CDR2 is YYREEE (reference sequence). The CDR3 protein is CASSLRTSVNTDTQYF. The CDR3 coding sequence is TGTGCCAGCAGCTTAAGGACTAGCGTTAACACAGATACGCAGTATTTT.

V gene TRBV5-1 combines with J gene TRBJ2-3; D unresolved. There are 14 residues in the CDR3. Trimming removed 4 bases at V and 2 bases at J, with 11 bases between. The germline V gene has CDR1 SGHRS and CDR2 YFSETQ. CDR3 in amino acids: CASSVELPTDTQYF. The CDR3 coding sequence is TGCGCCAGCAGCGTCGAACTTCCCACAGATACGCAGTATTTT. Full variable domain (rest looked up from reference TRBV5-1 and TRBJ2-3): KAGVTQTPRYLIKTRGQQVTLSCSPISGHRSVSWYQQTPGQGLQFLFEYFSETQRNKGNFPGRFSGRQFSNSRSEMNVSTLELGDSALYLCASSVELPTDTQYFGPGTRLTVL.

V and J are TRBV30 and TRBJ1-1, with D unclear. V shed 4 bases and J shed 1 base, with 4 bases lying between them. This CDR3 has 11 residues. Germline CDR1 reads GTSNPN; CDR2 reads SVGIG (reference sequence). CDR3 DNA sequence: TGTGCCTGGAAAGGGAACACTGAAGCTTTCTTT. Translated: CAWKGNTEAFF.

Turning to this clone: Other DNA variants within this sample encode the same CDR3. The chain recombines TRBV29-1 with TRBJ2-2; D perhaps matches TRBD1 (7 bases). The CDR3 totals 13 residues. Germline loops: CDR1 SQVTM, CDR2 ANQGSEA. V was pared by 6 bases and J by 6 bases, with 14 bases between. The chain's CDR3 is CSVRGWGAGELFF. The CDR3 DNA sequence: TGCAGCGTCAGGGGGTGGGGGGCCGGGGAGCTGTTTTTT.

V gene TRBV19 combines with J gene TRBJ2-3, with no clear D. Germline V gives CDR1 LNHDA, CDR2 SQIVND (reference sequence). Trimming pared 3 bases from V and 6 bases from J, leaving 7 bases between. The CDR3 runs to 12 residues. CDR3 bases: TGTGCCAGTAGTATTCCCCGGGATACGCAGTATTTT. Translating it yields CASSIPRDTQYF.

V is TRBV6-5 and J is TRBJ1-4; D remains ambiguous. Trimming removed 2 bases at V and 8 bases at J, with 12 bases between. CDR3 size: 14 residues. Germline CDR1 is MNHEY and CDR2 is SVGAGI. CDR3 region: CASSYGRVGEKLFF. The CDR3 DNA reads TGTGCCAGCAGTTACGGTCGCGTGGGAGAAAAACTGTTTTTT.

There are a few counts of this clone. The chain recombines TRBV11-2 with TRBJ2-2; D gene unclear. There are 12 residues in the CDR3. Germline CDR1 is SGHAT and CDR2 is FQNNGV. V lost 3 bases, J lost 7 bases, and 6 bases lay in between. The CDR3 sequence is CASSFRHGELFF. CDR3 DNA: TGTGCCAGCAGCTTTCGCCACGGGGAGCTGTTTTTT.

J is TRBJ2-3 and V is TRBV7-8; 14 bases agree with TRBD2. The CDR3 spans 15 residues. Germline CDR1 is SGHVS and CDR2 is FQNEAQ. The V gene end was trimmed by 6 bases and the J gene end by 4 bases; junction bases not matched to a gene: 3. CDR3 DNA: TGTGCCAGCAGTCGGACTAGCGGGAGGTCAGATACGCAGTATTTT. This codes for CASSRTSGRSDTQYF.

The chain uses TRBV5-4 and TRBJ2-7; 13 positions match TRBD2. CDR1 is SGHNT and CDR2 is YYREEE in the germline V gene (reference sequence). The V gene end was trimmed by 4 bases and the J gene end by 2 bases; junction bases not matched to a gene: 9. The CDR3 has 17 amino acids. The CDR3: CASSHRTSGSRPYEQYF. The CDR3 bases are TGTGCCAGCAGCCACCGGACTAGCGGGAGTCGGCCCTACGAGCAGTACTTC.

The chain carries TRBV5-6 and TRBJ1-4; 7 bases line up with TRBD1. J lost 2 bases, V lost 3 bases, and 10 bases had no gene match. Germline V CDR1 and CDR2: SGHDT, YYEEEE. The CDR3 runs to 17 residues. CDR3 in DNA: TGTGCCAGCAGCTCCTACGACAGGGCCTGGACTAATGAAAAACTGTTTTTT. It specifies CASSSYDRAWTNEKLFF.

This CDR3 is CASRSDGWGTEAFF. In DNA, the CDR3 is TGTGCCAGCAGATCGGACGGGTGGGGCACTGAAGCTTTCTTT. J is TRBJ1-1 and V is TRBV2; D uncertain. V was cut by 6 bases and J by 4 bases, with 15 bases left in between. The CDR3 runs to 14 residues. Germline lookup yields CDR1 SNHLY and CDR2 FYNNEI. Filled out from reference TRBV2 and TRBJ1-1, the complete variable domain reads EPEVTQTPSHQVTQMGQEVILRCVPISNHLYFYWYRQILGQKVEFLVSFYNNEISEKSEIFDDQFSVERPDGSNFTLKIRSTKLEDSAMYFCASRSDGWGTEAFFGQGTRLTVV.

This sequence joins TRBV9 and TRBJ1-4; 7 positions match TRBD1. Per the germline V gene, CDR1 is SGDLS and CDR2 is YYNGEE. After removal of 3 bases from V and 7 bases from J, the junction contained 12 bases not matched to a gene. The CDR3 runs to 16 residues. The CDR3 region is CASSGDTGALLEKLFF. Written as DNA, the CDR3 is TGTGCCAGCAGCGGTGATACAGGGGCGCTCCTTGAAAAACTGTTTTTT.

The chain links TRBV6-5 to TRBJ1-1; D is perhaps TRBD1 (6 bases). The V and J ends lost 5 bases and 2 bases respectively, with 12 bases between them. This CDR3 is 14 amino acids long. CDR1 is MNHEY and CDR2 is SVGAGI in the germline V gene. The CDR3, as DNA: TGTGCCAGCAGTCCAGCAGGGGCCAACACTGAAGCTTTCTTT. Translation gives CASSPAGANTEAFF.

The chain joins TRBV19 to TRBJ2-5, with TRBD1 matching 7 bases. The germline gives CDR1 LNHDA, CDR2 SQIVND (reference sequence). Trimming at V came to 7 bases and at J to 5 bases, leaving 7 bases not matched to a gene. This CDR3 is built from 13 residues. CDR3 residues: CASMRGLGETQYF. CDR3 in DNA: TGTGCCAGTATGAGGGGGCTGGGGGAGACCCAGTACTTC.